This note documents a single T cell receptor beta chain sequence. Its target antigen remains unknown. There are no base qualities to consult, and no much larger clone falls within one base. The meaning of the sample's treatment or condition label: approximately 10-day PBMC culture with coronavirus spike peptide pools or control peptides (ViraFEST assay). The ViraFEST assay was used in the study, in which antigen-specific T cells were expanded with peptide pools and expanded clonotypes were subsequently identified by TCR sequencing. The positive SARS-CoV-2 PCR tests of the convalescent patients were dated from March to December 2020, before the Alpha, Beta and Delta variants emerged in the United States. PBMCs were cultured at approximately 2 million per well in IMDM supplemented with approximately 5% human AB serum and roughly 10 IU/ml IL-2, with 9.5 to 10 ug/ml peptide pools added. Half of the culture medium was replaced with fresh IL-2-containing medium on days 3 and 7. Once the cells had been in culture for around nine days, the EasySep CD4+ T cell isolation kit was used to isolate CD4+ T cells by negative selection. Ficoll-Paque Plus gradient centrifugation was used to isolate PBMCs from whole blood, and the isolated PBMCs were then either used fresh or cryopreserved at -140C. Culture conditions were generally each tested in triplicate wells.

This sample was taken from a study of vaccination and CD4 T cells after COVID-19 (dated by TCRdb to the early 2020s). For the wider study: SARS-CoV-2 positivity had been established in the convalescent patients by nasal swab PCR, and mild disease was recorded in roughly ten of these patients and severe disease in one. Post-COVID blood samples were collected from convalescent patients a median of around 96 days after diagnosis, with a range of roughly 30 to 161 days. In around 10 COVID-19 convalescent patients and several infection-naive healthy vaccine recipients, researchers compared the spike-specific CD4+ TCR repertoire from before mRNA vaccination with the repertoire from after. Post-vaccine blood samples were collected a median of 72 days after the second vaccine dose, ranging from roughly 12 to 250 days. In control cultures, a CEFX viral epitope pool was used as positive control, an HIV-1 Nef peptide pool was used as negative control, or no peptide was added. Overlapping spike peptide pools from SARS-CoV-2 and from the common cold coronaviruses HCoV-NL63, HCoV-OC43 and HCoV-229E were used as culture stimuli. In the convalescent cohort there were six males and four females, among whom were two Hispanic individuals, seven Caucasians, two Asians and one multiracial person. Each participant got two doses of either the Pfizer-BioNTech BNT162b2 vaccine (n=8) or the Moderna mRNA-1273 vaccine (n=2).

V is reduced by 4 bases and J by 1 base, leaving a spacing of 13 bases between them. Measured from the cysteine to the phenylalanine, the CDR3 is 15 residues long. Only the CDR3 region is kept as DNA, spanning 45 bases read in frame from base 1. Looking up the germline V gene yields CDR1 KGHSH and CDR2 LQKENI. Library preparation was by PCR. DNA from cultured CD4+ T cells underwent TCR sequencing with the Oncomine TCR Beta short-read assay at the Johns Hopkins FTIC core. The QIAamp micro DNA kit was used to extract genomic DNA from the cultured CD4+ T cells. Oncomine TCR Beta libraries made from cultured CD4+ T cells were pooled using unique dual indexes and sequenced on an Illumina iSeq 100. Processing in the source paper ran as follows. Non-productive sequences were removed, and CDR3s not starting with C, not ending with F or W, or shorter than 7 amino acids were discarded. The MANAFEST web application was used to identify antigen-specific clonotypes by comparing peptide-stimulated wells against reference wells and other culture wells. To be called positive, a clone needed an FDR below 0.05, an odds ratio above 5, and a productive frequency above 0.1% in at least two of three replicate wells. A clonotype counted as cross-reactive if it showed significant expansion both in the SARS-CoV-2 spike wells and in at least one common cold coronavirus spike condition. Levenshtein distances (stringdist) and unrooted phylogenetic trees (ape) in R version 3.6.1 were used to assess CDR3 homology. TCRdb handled the public reads itself, with Q25 trimming in fastp and clone calling in MiXCR, and kept productive beta chains. Every entry covers one CDR3 protein and lists the most common genes and DNA from its rows. The V and J calls, along with clone size, are taken from TCRdb and not from the paper's own processing. This sample comprises 15,000 or so distinct CDR3 sequences, 48% of them detected only once. Jointly, the top ten make up around 14% of the sample.

Broad study findings and their caveats: Among convalescent patients, a median 86.3% of the SARS-CoV-2-reactive clones seen after vaccination appeared only after vaccination, which suggests priming specific to the vaccine. An increase in the median number of SARS-CoV-2-reactive clonotypes from 21 after infection to 38 after vaccination was observed, but the change was not found to be significant. The number of convalescent patients in the study was relatively small, and the study did not examine early timepoints following natural infection. Of the vaccine-specific clones found in convalescent patients, nearly all (304 of 307) were mono-reactive for SARS-CoV-2 spike instead of being cross-reactive with common cold coronaviruses.

Recombination connected TRBV18 to TRBJ1-1; TRBD1 is a weak D gene call, 5 bases matching. The sequencing sample was made of CD4+ T cells from blood, cultured in vitro. This TCR was sampled from a human donor who had recovered from COVID-19. The DNA is as follows: TGTGCCAGCTCACGGGGGGGGGTCGGGAACACTGAAGCTTTCTTT. Translated, this gives CASSRGGVGNTEAFF.